A single T cell receptor beta chain is shown here with its context. Its antigen is as yet unknown. These data are taken from a study of Ad26.COV2.S vaccination and SARS-CoV-2 variants. The ends lost 8 bases at V and 2 bases at J; junction bases unmatched: 4. This CDR3 is 13 amino acids long. Germline CDR1 reads MNHEY; CDR2 reads SVGAGI. Findings and caveats of the study: Breadth and depth estimates from TCRs may understate total T cell responses. Vaccine recipients surpassed placebo recipients in spike-specific TCR breadth.

Method: immunoSEQ multiplex PCR; TCRdb's copy keeps in-frame clones and lacks some. The sample holds fewer than 400,000 clones, about nine tenths seen once. Treatment of the sample: some 19 received Ad26.COV2.S at low or high dose, single or two shots; 5 received placebo; per-sample allocation not given. Samples analyzed were those drawn on day 63 after the first vaccine or placebo injection. Here the sequenced sample was peripheral blood, taken in a trial of Ad26.COV2.S vaccine versus placebo. The gene calls are TRBV6-5 and TRBJ2-5; 8 nucleotides line up with TRBD2. This TCR was recovered from a person aged 18-65 years who received the Ad26.COV2.S COVID-19 vaccine or a placebo. The DNA of the CDR3 is TGTGCCAGCGCTGCGGGGGGACAAGAGACCCAGTACTTC. This codes for CASAAGGQETQYF.